The 11 T cell receptor beta chains given below trace back to one sample, sequenced in a study of blood T cell repertoires in COVID-19. The assay was immunoSEQ multiplex PCR, and TCRdb's table has in-frame clones only and misses some. This sample has about 210,000 clones; about 85% occur once, and the top ten carry 0.72%. Sequencing was performed on peripheral blood. Receptor source: a man between 35 and 55 years old with acute or convalescent COVID-19.

The chain is built from TRBV7-2 and TRBJ2-5; possibly TRBD2 for D (6 bases). V gave up 3 bases and J gave up 4 bases, with 9 bases separating them. This CDR3 contains 13 residues. Germline CDR1 and CDR2: SGHTA and FQGNSA. CDR3 in amino acids: CASSFSGGETQYF. The CDR3 DNA sequence: TGTGCCAGCAGCTTTTCCGGGGGAGAGACCCAGTACTTC.

The gene calls are TRBV5-1 and TRBJ1-4; possibly TRBD1 for D (5 bases). Trimming took off 4 bases at V and 4 bases at J, with 14 bases between the two ends. The CDR3 has 15 residues. Germline V gives CDR1 SGHRS, CDR2 YFSETQ. The CDR3: CASSGLGEVNEKLFF. The DNA of the CDR3 is TGCGCCAGCAGCGGCCTGGGGGAGGTTAATGAAAAACTGTTTTTT.

V gene TRBV28 combines with J gene TRBJ1-5; TRBD1 matches 8 bases. This CDR3 has 14 residues. Germline CDR1 and CDR2: MDHEN and SYDVKM. V was clipped by 7 bases and J by 6 bases; unmatched bases: 8. CDR3 in amino acids: CASNGQGNVQPQHF. CDR3 nucleotides: TGTGCCAGCAACGGACAGGGAAACGTTCAGCCCCAGCATTTT. Complete variable domain (other parts from reference TRBV28 and TRBJ1-5): DVKVTQSSRYLVKRTGEKVFLECVQDMDHENMFWYRQDPGLGLRLIYFSYDVKMKEKGDIPEGYSVSREKKERFSLILESASTNQTSMYLCASNGQGNVQPQHFGDGTRLSIL.

The chain carries TRBV3-1 (or the pseudogene TRBV3-2) and TRBJ1-1, with 7 bases identical to TRBD1. Unmatched junction bases numbered 8, after V lost 3 bases and J lost 1 base. Per germline, CDR1 LGHDT and CDR2 YNNKEL (reference sequence). The CDR3 is 16 residues long. The CDR3 sequence: CASSQSDRVGNTEAFF. The CDR3 DNA reads as TGTGCCAGCAGCCAGAGCGACAGGGTGGGGAACACTGAAGCTTTCTTT.

The chain joins TRBV3-1 (or the pseudogene TRBV3-2) to TRBJ2-7; 8 bases agree with TRBD2. After removal of 1 base from V and 4 bases from J, the junction contained 6 bases not matched to a gene. The CDR3 contains 15 residues. Germline CDR1 LGHDT, CDR2 YNNKEL (reference sequence). Here the CDR3 reads CASSQGVSGAYEQYF. The CDR3 DNA reads TGTGCCAGCAGCCAAGGGGTTAGCGGGGCGTACGAGCAGTACTTC.

V gene TRBV10-3 combines with J gene TRBJ2-1, with 11 positions matching TRBD2. J was trimmed by 6 bases and V by 0 bases; bases with no gene match: 4. CDR1 is ENHRY, CDR2 SYGVKD, per germline. This CDR3 spans 16 amino acids. CDR3 sequence reads: CAISESGTSGSNEQFF. The CDR3 DNA reads as TGTGCCATCAGTGAGTCCGGGACTAGCGGTTCCAATGAGCAGTTCTTC.

This chain connects TRBV30 to TRBJ2-7, with TRBD2 matching over 10 bases. The CDR3 extends over 11 amino acids. Germline CDR1 and CDR2: GTSNPN and SVGIG (reference sequence). The ends lost 7 bases at V and 4 bases at J; junction bases unmatched: 1. CDR3 residues: CASSGGYEQYF. CDR3 nucleotide sequence: TGTGCCTCTAGCGGGGGTTACGAGCAGTACTTC.

The CDR3 region is CASSLGDRGVLAKNIQYF. CDR3 in DNA: TGTGCCAGCAGTTTAGGGGACAGGGGGGTTCTAGCCAAAAACATTCAGTACTTC. This chain connects TRBV28 to TRBJ2-4, with 11 positions matching TRBD1. The CDR3 is 18 residues long. Germline V gene lookup returns CDR1 MDHEN and CDR2 SYDVKM. J gave up 0 bases and V 2 bases, and 6 bases lay outside the gene matches. The variable domain in full, with the rest retrieved from reference TRBV28 and TRBJ2-4, is DVKVTQSSRYLVKRTGEKVFLECVQDMDHENMFWYRQDPGLGLRLIYFSYDVKMKEKGDIPEGYSVSREKKERFSLILESASTNQTSMYLCASSLGDRGVLAKNIQYFGAGTRLSVL.

The chain couples TRBV5-1 to TRBJ2-5, with TRBD2 as a possible D gene (6 bases). Germline V CDR1 and CDR2: SGHRS, YFSETQ. V was shortened by 0 bases and J by 5 bases, with 11 bases between the two germline ends. There are 14 residues in the CDR3. DNA for the CDR3: TGCGCCAGCAGCTTGGCCGGAGGGACGGAGACCCAGTACTTC. As protein: CASSLAGGTETQYF.

This rearrangement joins TRBV19 to TRBJ1-6; D is possibly TRBD1 (6 bases). The CDR3 loop spans 14 amino acids. CDR1 and CDR2 (germline): LNHDA, SQIVND (reference sequence). The germline V and J ends were trimmed by 7 bases and 9 bases, with 16 bases remaining between them. CDR3 nucleotide sequence: TGTGCCAGTACCCTGGACAGCCGACCTTCACCCCTCCACTTT. It specifies CASTLDSRPSPLHF.

The chain carries TRBV6-2 or TRBV6-3 and TRBJ2-5; D possibly corresponds to TRBD2 (6 bases). CDR1 and CDR2 from the germline V gene are MNHEY and SVGEGT. V lost 2 bases, J lost 5 bases, and 18 bases lay in between. This CDR3 is built from 16 residues. The CDR3 DNA sequence: TGTGCCAGCAGTTACATGACTCCGGGGGTTAGGGAGACCCAGTACTTC. Its translation is CASSYMTPGVRETQYF.